These 15 T cell receptor beta chains came from one sample sequenced in a study of control samples from healthy donors and cancer patients. Some clones are missing from TCRdb's copy, which holds only in-frame ones; the method was immunoSEQ multiplex PCR. Of approximately 100,000 clones in the sample, approximately 90% were seen once. Sequencing input: PBMCs. These receptors originate from a man aged 55 to 70 with lung cancer.

V usage is TRBV5-1 and J usage is TRBJ1-4; no clear D gene. The germline gives CDR1 SGHRS, CDR2 YFSETQ. The CDR3 is 14 amino acids. V shed 1 base and J shed 7 bases, with 11 bases lying between them. The CDR3 DNA sequence: TGCGCCAGCAGCTTGTGGGGAGAAGGTGAAAAACTGTTTTTT. Encoded protein: CASSLWGEGEKLFF.

Points on this clone: As the CDR3 is not closed by the conserved phenylalanine or tryptophan, this likely results from a read error. The limits of the CDR3 on the DNA are not certain, so only TCRdb's listed CDR3 is given. The CDR3 spells CASSTAPESFL. This sequence joins TRBV21-1 and TRBJ1-1. TRBV21-1 is recorded as a pseudogene. From its first to its last residue, the CDR3 has 11 amino acids.

The genes are TRBV19 and TRBJ2-3; 11 bases agree with TRBD2. The junction had 6 bases not matched to a gene; V was cut back by 5 bases and J by 2 bases. The CDR3 spans 16 residues. The germline V gene has CDR1 LNHDA and CDR2 SQIVND (reference sequence). The CDR3 sequence: CASSFSGGVNTDTQYF. The CDR3 DNA reads TGTGCCAGTAGTTTTAGCGGGGGGGTCAACACAGATACGCAGTATTTT. The whole variable domain, remainder taken from reference TRBV19 and TRBJ2-3, is DGGITQSPKYLFRKEGQNVTLSCEQNLNHDAMYWYRQDPGQGLRLIYYSQIVNDFQKGDIAEGYSVSREKKESFPLTVTSAQKNPTAFYLCASSFSGGVNTDTQYFGPGTRLTVL.

The V call is TRBV3-1 (or the pseudogene TRBV3-2), the J call TRBJ2-1; 8 nucleotides line up with TRBD2. This CDR3 region has 15 residues. V dropped 5 bases and J dropped 7; count of bases not matched to a gene: 10. In germline, CDR1 is LGHDT, CDR2 YNNKEL (reference sequence). As DNA, the CDR3 is TGTGCCAGCAGCGCGCGGGGGGCTTTTGGGAATGAGCAGTTCTTC. Its protein is CASSARGAFGNEQFF.

The V gene is TRBV5-1, the J gene TRBJ1-1; D possibly corresponds to TRBD1 (6 bases). This CDR3 has 15 amino acids. The germline gives CDR1 SGHRS, CDR2 YFSETQ. V lost 0 bases, J lost 4 bases, and 13 bases lay in between. The CDR3 sequence: CASSLGAGETTEAFF. CDR3 bases: TGCGCCAGCAGCTTGGGGGCAGGGGAGACCACTGAAGCTTTCTTT.

The J gene is TRBJ1-1, the V gene TRBV3-1 (or the pseudogene TRBV3-2), with D tentatively TRBD1 (5 bases). Per the germline V gene, CDR1 is LGHDT and CDR2 is YNNKEL (reference sequence). The CDR3 contains 17 residues. Trimming shortened V by 5 bases and J by 1 base, and 20 bases separated the two germline ends. CDR3 in amino acids: CASSWGLAGNPNTEAFF. The CDR3 coding sequence is TGTGCCAGCAGCTGGGGACTGGCCGGAAACCCGAACACTGAAGCTTTCTTT.

The rearrangement links TRBV15 to TRBJ1-3, with D tentatively TRBD1 (5 bases). Germline V gene data show CDR1 as LNHNV and CDR2 as YYDKDF (reference sequence). This CDR3 region has 15 residues. Trimming took 5 bases from V and 0 from J, leaving 11 bases between them. CDR3 sequence (DNA): TGTGCCACCAGCCGGGAGGGGCGCTCTGGAAACACCATATATTTT. It yields the protein CATSREGRSGNTIYF.

The table lists this clone with a count of one. The V gene is TRBV7-3, the J gene TRBJ1-1; no firm D call. Trimming left V 2 bases short and J 0 bases short, with 7 bases between. The CDR3 loop spans 14 amino acids. Germline-derived CDR1 and CDR2 are SGHTA and FQGTGA. Here the CDR3 reads CASSLARLNTEAFF. Written as DNA, the CDR3 is TGTGCCAGCAGCTTAGCACGGTTGAACACTGAAGCTTTCTTT.

The chain joins TRBV3-1 (or the pseudogene TRBV3-2) to TRBJ2-5, with 14 bases that match TRBD2. CDR3 length: 15 amino acids. Germline V gene sequence: CDR1 LGHDT, CDR2 YNNKEL (reference sequence). V lost 4 bases, J lost 7 bases, and 5 bases stayed unmatched. The CDR3 sequence: CASSLGTSGGGTQYF. The CDR3 region has the DNA TGTGCCAGCAGCCTCGGGACTAGCGGGGGAGGGACCCAGTACTTC.

This chain connects TRBV3-1 (or the pseudogene TRBV3-2) to TRBJ2-5; the match to TRBD2 covers 11 bases. CDR1 and CDR2 (germline): LGHDT, YNNKEL (reference sequence). The CDR3 sequence is 15 residues long. V dropped 6 bases and J dropped 3; count of bases not matched to a gene: 6. The CDR3 coding sequence is TGTGCCAGCAGACCGACTAGCGGGGTCAAAGAGACCCAGTACTTC. Encoded protein: CASRPTSGVKETQYF.

This chain links TRBV11-2 with TRBJ2-2; D assignment may be TRBD1 or TRBD2 (5 bases each). CDR3 length: 12 residues. V was trimmed by 6 bases and J by 5 bases, leaving 7 bases between them. Germline V gene sequence: CDR1 SGHAT, CDR2 FQNNGV. The DNA of the CDR3 is TGTGCCAGCAGAGAGGGGACCGGGGAGCTGTTTTTT. This sequence encodes CASREGTGELFF.

This chain links TRBV5-6 with TRBJ1-5, with 8 bases lining up with TRBD1. V shed 4 bases, J shed 7 bases, and the junction held 4 bases outside the gene matches. This CDR3 has 13 amino acids. From germline, CDR1 is SGHDT and CDR2 YYEEEE. The CDR3 loop reads CASSLDRAQPQHF. CDR3 nucleotide sequence: TGTGCCAGCAGCCTGGACAGGGCCCAGCCCCAGCATTTT.

This clone showed up just a few times. The chain is built from TRBV6-4 and TRBJ1-3; D unclear. The CDR3 spans 13 residues. Germline V gene sequence: CDR1 MRHNA, CDR2 SNTAGT. V was trimmed by 4 bases and J by 0 bases, leaving 4 bases between them. CDR3 DNA: TGTGCCAGCAGTGCCAGCTCTGGAAACACCATATATTTT. Translated: CASSASSGNTIYF.

The rearrangement uses TRBV3-1 (or the pseudogene TRBV3-2) and TRBJ2-3; TRBD1 or TRBD2 may be the D gene (5 bases each). Per the germline V gene, CDR1 is LGHDT and CDR2 is YNNKEL (reference sequence). The CDR3 is made up of 15 amino acids. Trimming removed 0 bases at V and 6 bases at J, with 13 bases between. As DNA, the CDR3 is TGTGCCAGCAGCCAAGACGGGGCGCTAAGGGATACGCAGTATTTT. Its protein product is CASSQDGALRDTQYF.

This rearrangement joins TRBV7-8 to TRBJ1-1, with D possibly TRBD1 on 5 matching bases. CDR1 SGHVS and CDR2 FQNEAQ come from the germline V gene. Trimming cost V 2 bases and J 5 bases, with 9 bases left between them. The CDR3 sequence is 13 residues long. This chain's CDR3 is CASSLQGLTEAFF. The CDR3 nucleotides are TGTGCCAGCAGCTTACAGGGTCTGACTGAAGCTTTCTTT.